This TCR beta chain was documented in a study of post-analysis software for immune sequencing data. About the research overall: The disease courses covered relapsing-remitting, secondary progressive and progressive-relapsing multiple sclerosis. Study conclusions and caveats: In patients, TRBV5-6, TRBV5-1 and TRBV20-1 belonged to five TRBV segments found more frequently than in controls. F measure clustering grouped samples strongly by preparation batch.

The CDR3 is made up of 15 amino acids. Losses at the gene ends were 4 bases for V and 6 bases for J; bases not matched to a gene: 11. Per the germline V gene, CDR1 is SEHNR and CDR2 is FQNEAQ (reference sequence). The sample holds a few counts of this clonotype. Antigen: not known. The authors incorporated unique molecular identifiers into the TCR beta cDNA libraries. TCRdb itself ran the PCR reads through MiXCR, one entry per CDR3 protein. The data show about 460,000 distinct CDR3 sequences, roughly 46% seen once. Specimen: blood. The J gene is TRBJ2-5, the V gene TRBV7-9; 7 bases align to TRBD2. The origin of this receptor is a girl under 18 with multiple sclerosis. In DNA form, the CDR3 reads TGTGCCAGCAGCTCGGGGGGAGAGGTCGGGAAGACCCAGTACTTC. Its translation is CASSSGGEVGKTQYF.